This T cell receptor (beta chain) stems from a study of cytomegalovirus exposure and HLA in healthy donors. Study-level points and caveats: The study listed roughly 160 cytomegalovirus-associated TCR beta chains. Most TCR sequences showed up rarely, but some public TCRs showed up in many donors. The authors confirmed in vitro that three CMV-associated chains were specific for CMV antigens.

The donors were part of the validation cohort, which consisted of under 150 subjects and was separate from the first cohort of several hundred subjects. Using immunoSEQ multiplex PCR, the repertoire was profiled, and TCRdb retains in-frame clones only, with some absent. The sample lists roughly 200,000 clones, about 81% occurring once. The CDR3 is 13 amino acids. V lost 0 bases to trimming and J lost 9 bases, with 6 bases between them. Germline V gene data show CDR1 as LNHDA and CDR2 as SQIVND (reference sequence). With respect to this clone: The antigen remains unidentified.

The chain uses TRBV19 and TRBJ1-6; D gene ambiguous. Sample: PBMCs. This sequence was found in a woman aged 25 to 45 in good health and CMV-seronegative. The CDR3 loop is CASSIEYSSPLHF. CDR3 bases: TGTGCCAGTAGTATAGAGTACAGTTCACCCCTCCACTTT.